These 18 T cell receptor beta chains were all obtained from the same sample, sequenced in a study of CXCR3-negative and CXCR3-positive naive CD8 T cells (dated by TCRdb to the late 2010s). Antigen specificity for these receptors is unknown. Here is what the overall study found, with its caveats: Compared with CXCR3-negative naive cells, CXCR3-positive naive cells had TRB CDR3s with higher hydrophobicity (lower Kidera factor 4), lower energy, and higher strength and volume indices.

Sequenced on a NextSeq 550. The Human TCR Profiling Kit (MiLaboratory) was used to make UMI-labeled 5' RACE TRB cDNA libraries. Reads reprocessed by TCRdb are summarized as one entry per CDR3 protein sequence, and DNA is absent. The sample's own table lists about 98,000 distinct CDR3 sequences. The top ten constitute 0.9% to 1.2% of the sample. The sequenced sample was naive CXCR3+ CD8+ T cells from blood. Sample cell subset or site, as interpreted from the label and publication: CD45RO-CCR7+CD27+CD95- naive CD8+ T cells expressing CXCR3 (TNR3+). The receptors come from a human donor in good health. Some clones in this sample may be carry-over from other donors' samples.

The chain employs TRBV7-9 and TRBJ2-7. The V gene's germline CDR1 is SEHNR and CDR2 FQNEAQ (reference sequence). The CDR3 has 13 amino acids. CDR3 protein: CASSSGLGYEQYF.

This chain uses TRBV2 with TRBJ2-1; TCRdb gives TRBD2 as the D gene, but with no DNA this cannot be confirmed. Germline CDR1 is SNHLY and CDR2 is FYNNEI. This CDR3 region has 14 residues. CDR3: CAITNSGGHNEQFF.

The chain is built from TRBV7-9 and TRBJ2-1; TCRdb's D call, TRBD1, is unchecked because there is no DNA. This CDR3 has 15 amino acids. Germline V gene lookup returns CDR1 SEHNR and CDR2 FQNEAQ (reference sequence). The CDR3 loop is CASSLVADRGRTQFF.

The rearrangement uses TRBV7-2 and TRBJ2-7; without DNA, the TCRdb call of TRBD2 cannot be checked. CDR3 length: 16 residues. Germline V gene data show CDR1 as SGHTA and CDR2 as FQGNSA. CDR3: CASSTPPGGPSYEQYF.

V is TRBV11-3 and J is TRBJ2-4; without DNA, the TCRdb call of TRBD1 cannot be checked. The CDR3 is 15 residues long. Per germline, CDR1 SGHNT and CDR2 YENEEA. CDR3 amino acids: CASSLDRGAGNIQYF.

This chain uses TRBV28 with TRBJ1-3. The CDR3 loop spans 13 amino acids. Germline assignment: CDR1 MDHEN and CDR2 SYDVKM. The CDR3 sequence is CASIRSSGNTIYF.

CDR3 region: CASSPSGTVYEQYF. J is TRBJ2-7 and V is TRBV7-2; TCRdb selects TRBD2, and the lack of DNA leaves this call unchecked. This CDR3 has 14 amino acids. CDR1 SGHTA and CDR2 FQGNSA come from the germline V gene. The complete variable domain, with remaining parts taken from reference TRBV7-2 and TRBJ2-7, reads GAGVSQSPSNKVTEKGKDVELRCDPISGHTALYWYRQSLGQGLEFLIYFQGNSAPDKSGLPSDRFSAERTGGSVSTLTIQRTQQEDSAVYLCASSPSGTVYEQYFGPGTRLTVT.

J is TRBJ2-1 and V is TRBV18. The CDR3 is 15 amino acids. From germline, CDR1 is KGHSH and CDR2 LQKENI. The CDR3 region is CASSPPGALLNEQFF.

The rearrangement links TRBV27 to TRBJ1-2; the D gene TCRdb calls, TRBD1, cannot be checked with no DNA. The CDR3 runs to 14 residues. The germline CDR1 and CDR2 sequences are MNHEY and SMNVEV (reference sequence). The CDR3 here is CASSLTGMFYGYTF.

The V call is TRBV27, the J call TRBJ2-5; absent DNA, TCRdb's TRBD1 call cannot be checked. This CDR3 region has 16 residues. CDR1 is MNHEY and CDR2 is SMNVEV in the germline V gene (reference sequence). This CDR3 reads CASSSLGGGWMETQYF.

This sequence joins TRBV4-1 and TRBJ2-7; lacking DNA, the TRBD1 call made by TCRdb goes unchecked. The CDR3 spans 16 residues. Germline-derived CDR1 and CDR2 are MGHRA and YSYEKL. The CDR3 is CASSQVSGTGFYEQYF.

The CDR3 spells CAAKSRVFYEQYF. The rearrangement uses TRBV27 and TRBJ2-7. Germline lookup yields CDR1 MNHEY and CDR2 SMNVEV (reference sequence). The CDR3 has 13 amino acids.

The chain couples TRBV5-5 to TRBJ2-5; TCRdb picks TRBD2, but there is no DNA to check that call. The CDR3 has 16 residues. Germline assignment: CDR1 SGHKS and CDR2 YYEKEE (reference sequence). CDR3 loop: CASSLPRGWAAETQYF.

CDR3 sequence reads: CASSLREGNQPQHF. The chain uses TRBV28 and TRBJ1-5. This CDR3 comprises 14 residues. Germline CDR1 and CDR2: MDHEN and SYDVKM.

V usage is TRBV7-9 and J usage is TRBJ1-2; TCRdb lists TRBD1, though no DNA is available to test this call. Germline V gene lookup returns CDR1 SEHNR and CDR2 FQNEAQ (reference sequence). The CDR3 is made up of 19 amino acids. The CDR3 reads CASSFAPGTGSGNNYGYTF.

The chain couples TRBV12-3 or TRBV12-4 to TRBJ2-5; without DNA, the TCRdb call of TRBD2 cannot be checked. The length of the CDR3 is 17 residues. The CDR3 protein is CASSPRLAGYQQETQYF.

The rearrangement joins TRBV7-6 to TRBJ2-1; TCRdb's D call, TRBD1, is unchecked because there is no DNA. This CDR3 has 16 amino acids. Germline V gives CDR1 SGHVS, CDR2 FNYEAQ. The CDR3: CASSDSERESRNEQFF.

The CDR3 sequence: CASSVSSGAYGYTF. This sequence joins TRBV9 and TRBJ1-2. Germline V CDR1 and CDR2: SGDLS, YYNGEE. CDR3 length: 14 residues.